What follows are 20 T cell receptor beta chains derived from one specimen sequenced in a study of blood T cell repertoires in COVID-19. Method: immunoSEQ multiplex PCR; TCRdb's copy keeps in-frame clones and lacks some. This table holds approximately 150,000 clones, 70% to 85% found once. Sequencing was done on a sample of PBMCs or T cells enriched from blood (not recorded which). These receptors all stem from a man between 45 and 60 years old who had recovered from COVID-19.

This sequence joins TRBV19 and TRBJ1-5, with 7 bases that match TRBD1. The ends lost 5 bases at V and 4 bases at J; junction bases unmatched: 8. This CDR3 comprises 15 residues. CDR1 is LNHDA and CDR2 is SQIVND in the germline V gene (reference sequence). CDR3 in DNA: TGTGCCAGTAGTGACGACAGGGCGGGTAATCAGCCCCAGCATTTT. This encodes CASSDDRAGNQPQHF.

A few counts support this clone. The chain is built from TRBV5-6 and TRBJ1-2; D is uncertain. CDR3 length: 13 residues. V dropped 0 bases and J dropped 4 bases, with 7 bases sitting between them. Germline V CDR1 and CDR2: SGHDT, YYEEEE. CDR3 sequence reads: CASSLVVSYGYTF. CDR3 DNA: TGTGCCAGCAGCTTGGTAGTAAGCTATGGCTACACCTTC.

The V call is TRBV4-2, the J call TRBJ1-6; 7 bases are shared with TRBD1. There are 15 residues in the CDR3. Germline loops: CDR1 LGHNA, CDR2 YNFKEQ. V was pared by 2 bases and J by 10 bases, with 8 bases of the junction left unmatched. CDR3 coding DNA: TGTGCCAGCAGCCAAAAGACAGGGACGGAATCACCCCTCCACTTT. It specifies CASSQKTGTESPLHF.

The chain joins TRBV20-1 to TRBJ2-7, with 7 bases aligning to TRBD1. V trimming: 3 bases; J trimming: 4 bases; junction bases outside the gene matches: 3. The germline CDR1 and CDR2 sequences are DFQATT and SNEGSKA (reference sequence). The CDR3 length is 12 residues. CDR3 nucleotides: TGCAGTGCTAGTGACAGGGCATACGAGCAGTACTTC. Translating it yields CSASDRAYEQYF.

The J gene is TRBJ2-1, the V gene TRBV7-6; 12 positions agree with TRBD2. Germline CDR1 and CDR2: SGHVS and FNYEAQ. V lost 5 bases, J lost 1 base, and 6 bases stayed unmatched. There are 17 residues in the CDR3. The CDR3 sequence is CASSRLAGGTSYNEQFF. In DNA form, the CDR3 reads TGTGCCAGCAGCCGGCTAGCGGGGGGGACGTCCTACAATGAGCAGTTCTTC.

This chain uses TRBV19 with TRBJ2-3; TRBD1 aligns across 8 bases. Germline lookup yields CDR1 LNHDA and CDR2 SQIVND (reference sequence). This CDR3 has 14 amino acids. V was clipped by 9 bases and J by 2 bases; unmatched bases: 7. CDR3 amino acids: CASSRTGTTDTQYF. The CDR3 DNA reads as TGTGCCAGCTCCAGGACAGGGACCACAGATACGCAGTATTTT.

This chain joins TRBV5-1 and TRBJ2-3; 13 nucleotides agree with TRBD2. CDR1 SGHRS and CDR2 YFSETQ come from the germline V gene. The trim removed 4 bases at V and 0 bases at J, leaving 8 bases unmatched. The CDR3 has 18 residues. The CDR3 sequence: CASSPTSGGTSSTDTQYF. The CDR3 region has the DNA TGCGCCAGCAGCCCGACTAGCGGGGGGACTTCTAGCACAGATACGCAGTATTTT.

This clone was detected once. The chain joins TRBV10-3 to TRBJ1-1; D uncertain. Trimming removed 2 bases at V and 3 bases at J, with 16 bases between. The V gene's germline CDR1 is ENHRY and CDR2 SYGVKD. This CDR3 is built from 16 residues. For the CDR3, the DNA is TGTGCCATCAGTGAGGCTCCGACAACGTCAGACACTGAAGCTTTCTTT. This sequence encodes CAISEAPTTSDTEAFF.

This chain uses TRBV12-3 or TRBV12-4 with TRBJ2-7; 7 bases map to TRBD1. The trim removed 5 bases at V and 2 bases at J, leaving 3 bases unmatched. This CDR3 is 13 amino acids long. The CDR3 region is CASSPGTAYEQYF. Written as DNA, the CDR3 is TGTGCCAGCAGTCCCGGGACAGCCTACGAGCAGTACTTC.

The CDR3 sequence is CASSFDPGIPGRTNSPLHF. In nucleotides, the CDR3 is TGTGCCAGCAGCTTCGACCCAGGGATTCCAGGACGTACAAATTCACCCCTCCACTTT. The chain links TRBV5-5 to TRBJ1-6; tentative D call: TRBD1 (5 bases). Germline lookup yields CDR1 SGHKS and CDR2 YYEKEE (reference sequence). V was cut by 2 bases and J by 7 bases, with 25 bases left in between. The CDR3 is 19 amino acids. The full variable domain, completed using reference TRBV5-5 and TRBJ1-6, is DAGVTQSPTHLIKTRGQQVTLRCSPISGHKSVSWYQQVLGQGPQFIFQYYEKEERGRGNFPDRFSARQFPNYSSELNVNALLLGDSALYLCASSFDPGIPGRTNSPLHFGNGTRLTVT.

The chain uses TRBV11-2 and TRBJ1-1; 8 positions match TRBD1. The CDR3 totals 15 residues. The germline V gene has CDR1 SGHAT and CDR2 FQNNGV. Trimming took 5 bases from V and 7 from J; bases not matched to a gene: 12. The CDR3 coding sequence is TGTGCCAGCAGCCCGCGGACAGGGCAAGGAAGTGAAGCTTTCTTT. This codes for CASSPRTGQGSEAFF. Variable domain in full (rest from reference TRBV11-2 and TRBJ1-1): EAGVAQSPRYKIIEKRQSVAFWCNPISGHATLYWYQQILGQGPKLLIQFQNNGVVDDSQLPKDRFSAERLKGVDSTLKIQPAKLEDSAVYLCASSPRTGQGSEAFFGQGTRLTVV.

This chain's CDR3 is CASSLLSGAYNEQFF. The CDR3, as DNA: TGTGCCAGCAGCTTACTCTCGGGGGCCTACAATGAGCAGTTCTTC. The chain has TRBV7-3 and TRBJ2-1; weak D call: TRBD2 (6 bases). Deletions cut 2 bases from V and 2 bases from J, with 10 bases between. Germline V gene data show CDR1 as SGHTA and CDR2 as FQGTGA. The CDR3 runs 15 residues.

This sequence joins TRBV3-1 (or the pseudogene TRBV3-2) and TRBJ1-1, with D tentatively TRBD1 (5 bases). V was shortened by 3 bases and J by 1 base, with 12 bases between the two germline ends. The CDR3 is 15 residues long. CDR1 LGHDT and CDR2 YNNKEL come from the germline V gene (reference sequence). Written as DNA, the CDR3 is TGTGCCAGCAGCCAGCGACAGATACGGAACACTGAAGCTTTCTTT. Residues: CASSQRQIRNTEAFF.

As concerns this clone: This sample also contains other DNA sequences that code for the same CDR3. The chain recombines TRBV5-1 with TRBJ1-1, with D tentatively TRBD1 (5 bases). From germline, CDR1 is SGHRS and CDR2 YFSETQ. This CDR3 region has 14 residues. The V end lost 0 bases, the J end lost 1 base, and 7 bases lay between the germline ends. CDR3 DNA sequence: TGCGCCAGCAGCTTGGGACAGACGAACACTGAAGCTTTCTTT. The encoded protein is CASSLGQTNTEAFF.

The J gene is TRBJ1-1, the V gene TRBV5-4; D possibly corresponds to TRBD1 (6 bases). Germline V CDR1 and CDR2: SGHNT, YYREEE (reference sequence). The CDR3 is 16 residues long. V lost 2 bases and J 1 base, leaving 15 bases between the germline ends. The CDR3 DNA reads TGTGCCAGCAGCTTAATACAGGGTATTGGGAACACTGAAGCTTTCTTT. It specifies CASSLIQGIGNTEAFF. Full variable domain (missing parts from reference TRBV5-4 and TRBJ1-1): ETGVTQSPTHLIKTRGQQVTLRCSSQSGHNTVSWYQQALGQGPQFIFQYYREEENGRGNFPPRFSGLQFPNYSSELNVNALELDDSALYLCASSLIQGIGNTEAFFGQGTRLTVV.

Concerning this clone: The junction differs from germline at one of its ends, possibly a read error. V gene TRBV12-3 or TRBV12-4 combines with J gene TRBJ1-2; 7 bases are shared with TRBD1. The CDR3 loop spans 13 amino acids. The CDR3 here is CASRGTAKYGYTF. The CDR3 DNA is TGTGCCAGCAGGGGGACAGCTAAGTATGGCTACACCTTC.

This rearrangement joins TRBV28 to TRBJ1-1; maybe TRBD1 (5 bases). The ends were cut back, 8 bases at V and 5 bases at J, with 18 bases in the middle. The CDR3 is 14 residues long. Germline-derived CDR1 and CDR2 are MDHEN and SYDVKM. CDR3 sequence: CASAEGVGWTEAFF. CDR3 in DNA: TGTGCCAGCGCTGAAGGGGTGGGTTGGACTGAAGCTTTCTTT.

V usage is TRBV30 and J usage is TRBJ1-2, with D perhaps matching TRBD1 (5 bases). V was cut by 5 bases and J by 1 base, with 11 bases left in between. Germline CDR1 and CDR2: GTSNPN and SVGIG (reference sequence). This CDR3 comprises 13 residues. The chain's CDR3 is CAWGNDSNYGYTF. As DNA, the CDR3 is TGTGCCTGGGGAAACGACAGTAACTATGGCTACACCTTC. Variable domain in full (rest from reference TRBV30 and TRBJ1-2): SQTIHQWPATLVQPVGSPLSLECTVEGTSNPNLYWYRQAAGRGLQLLFYSVGIGQISSEVPQNLSASRPQDRQFILSSKKLLLSDSGFYLCAWGNDSNYGYTFGSGTRLTVV.

V is TRBV11-3 and J is TRBJ2-3; possibly TRBD1 for D (5 bases). V was clipped by 2 bases and J by 4 bases, with 10 bases between them. The CDR3 loop spans 14 amino acids. Germline V gene lookup returns CDR1 SGHNT and CDR2 YENEEA. CDR3 in amino acids: CASSLSRVSDTQYF. In DNA, the CDR3 is TGTGCCAGCAGCTTATCCAGGGTTTCAGATACGCAGTATTTT.

V gene TRBV3-1 (or the pseudogene TRBV3-2) combines with J gene TRBJ2-7; 7 nucleotides align to TRBD2. CDR3 length equals 15 residues. After removal of 1 base from V and 9 bases from J, the junction contained 12 bases not matched to a gene. Germline V gene lookup returns CDR1 LGHDT and CDR2 YNNKEL (reference sequence). The CDR3 loop is CASSQVASGARMQYF. The CDR3 nucleotides are TGTGCCAGCAGCCAAGTCGCCAGCGGGGCACGGATGCAGTACTTC.